This T cell receptor beta chain was sequenced during a study of cytomegalovirus exposure and HLA in healthy donors listed by TCRdb under 2017. For the study in its entirety: An earlier analysis of under 600 of the donors reported about 250 Gb of sequence data and more than 90 million unique TCR beta sequences from about 180 million T cells. A later analysis re-analyzed previously published TCR beta repertoires from approximately 670 donors and added high-resolution HLA genotyping to study TCR occurrence patterns. All discovery cohort repertoires had been generated using a single sequencing platform. An earlier analysis of nearly 600 of the donors applied high-throughput TCR beta sequencing to assess whether each TCR beta V gene segment acted as functional or pseudogenic. Both class I and class II loci were covered by HLA typing, at four-digit resolution. Approximately 330 gigabases of sequencing data and around 85 million unique TCR sequences made up an early release that covered about 640 HLA-typed donors. The later analysis used no new phenotypic data to find candidate immune exposures, relying instead on TCR beta sequences and their occurrence across donors. Typing coverage varied by locus: roughly 629-630 donors for A, B, C, DRB1 and DQB1; roughly 520 for DQA1; nearly 610 for DPA1; 450 to 480 for DPB1. Alongside the repertoire data, information on donor age, sex, ethnicity and CMV serostatus was compiled. High-throughput TCR immunosequencing, statistical association of individual TCRs with disease status, and machine learning were combined to predict cytomegalovirus infection status. Of the 300 to 400 genotyped donors, approximately 80% fell in the genetic ancestry cluster associated with self-reported Caucasian donors. Among some 410 genotyped donors of the cohort, an average of around 240,000 unique TCR beta nucleotide sequences were sequenced per donor, around a sixth of them non-productive. In a later genetic analysis, genome-wide SNP genotypes for about 55% of the roughly 700 donors were used, and that subset was treated as a discovery cohort. A separate validation cohort of 100 to 150 different subjects was used in addition to the approximately 700-subject first cohort. Using immunosequencing, the study profiled T cell repertoires from 666 subjects and related those repertoires to cytomegalovirus serostatus. The aim of the study was to test whether cataloging public T cell receptors could identify signatures of past pathogen exposure. A few DR-DQ haplotypes were handled as single units for association and clustering because linkage in the cohort was strong.

Library preparation employed the immunoSEQ multiplex PCR assay. A mixture of 60 forward primers for TCR Vbeta segments and 13 reverse primers for TCR Jbeta segments was used in the multiplex PCR. The CDR3 region of rearranged TCR beta genes was amplified from genomic DNA by a multiplex PCR assay. The Illumina HiSeq System was used to sequence the amplified TCR beta libraries as 87-base-pair reads. Concerning the study's data processing: A later analysis tallied about 77 million unique TCR beta chains across the approximately 670 repertoires, and 10 million to 11 million of those chains were shared by two or more donors. A nearest-neighbor algorithm error-corrected the raw reads and collapsed the reads into unique sequences, merging closely related sequences to remove PCR and sequencing errors. Alignment of CDR3 sequences to IMGT reference sequences was used to assign V, D and J gene segments. For a sequence to be retained, a match of at least six nucleotides was required to both a V gene segment and a J gene segment. Rearrangements were called productive when the CDR3 lacked stop codons and stayed in frame with V and J; all others were non-productive. Following IMGT convention, CDR3 was defined as the stretch from the second conserved V-encoded cysteine to the conserved J-encoded phenylalanine. The earlier analysis of 450 to 750 of the donors excluded any sequence lacking an unambiguous match to a single V gene segment. In an earlier analysis of about 590 of the donors, a V segment was called functional when productive rearrangements were above 56.7%, and segregating when the standard deviation between donors exceeded 5%. To diagnose cytomegalovirus status from the catalog of TCR beta chain sequences, a statistical classification framework was built. In a later analysis, V and J genes were assigned by comparing TCR nucleotide sequences against IMGT/GENE-DB human TR gene sequences. In a later analysis, CDR3 sequences and most-parsimonious VDJ recombination scenarios were assigned using the TCRdist pipeline. In a later analysis, every TCR beta chain was defined by the combination of its CDR3 amino acid sequence and its V-gene family, and reads without a unique V-gene family were dropped. A later analysis removed roughly 590 highly shared, low-generation-probability nucleotide sequences to deal with suspected cross-contamination and a sequencing artifact. In a later analysis, a clonal expansion index for each public chain was calculated from normalized within-repertoire ranks of inferred template counts. A later analysis computed generation probabilities with a VDJ recombination model fitted to out-of-frame rearrangements, and checked the results against IGoR. In a later analysis, hypergeometric tests were used to score TCR-TCR, TCR-HLA and TCR-CMV co-occurrence, with a repertoire-size bias correction applied to TCR pairs. To estimate false discovery rates, a later analysis permuted the HLA or CMV assignments 20 times. A later analysis grouped co-occurring TCRs with DBSCAN, adding TCRdist sequence similarity when clustering within HLA-allele-positive subsets. Co-occurrence clustering excluded repertoires with fewer than 30,000 or more than 120,000 public chains, plus five with anomalous nucleotide sharing. This is the immuneACCESS table as TCRdb keeps it, with only in-frame sequences that have V and J called. A part of the clones is gone; compared with another copy, unresolved V genes explain less than half, and the rest is unexplained. For V, J and clone size, that table is used; D and trimming come from the DNA. In this sample's table one finds about 75,000 clones. The ten largest clones take up 2.5% to 3% of the sample.

The paper's findings and limits, for the study overall: The 87-base-pair reads could not distinguish some IMGT-functional V segments, including TRBV6-2 and TRBV6-3, so those segments were excluded. According to a later analysis, TCR association rates differed among HLA loci, with DRB1 alleles showing the most associated TCRs and HLA-C alleles showing the fewest. Linkage disequilibrium might explain the correlated functional status among segregating V segments, but an unknown experimental factor could not be excluded. A further reported finding was that TCR beta sequences accurately predicted the HLA-A and HLA-B alleles for most subjects in the first cohort. Across donors, most TCR sequences were observed very rarely, whereas some public TCRs were present in many individuals. According to a later genetic analysis, donors in an Asian-associated ancestry cluster had fewer N-insertions in productive TCRs than the roughly 670-donor mean. In both the original and validation cohorts, the classifier was reported to diagnose cytomegalovirus status with high specificity and sensitivity. Several of the top co-occurrence clusters appeared to be linked to parvovirus B19, influenza, CMV and Epstein-Barr virus, according to a later analysis. In this cohort, only TCR beta chains were sequenced, and detectable features were limited by the absence of alpha or paired-chain data. An association between a missense DCLRE1C variant and V-gene and J-gene trimming of TCR beta chains was found in a later genetic analysis and replicated in an independent cohort. In a later analysis, around 17,000 TCR beta sequences were associated with specific HLA alleles at a false discovery rate of 0.05. A group of highly shared sequence variants was considered likely to be a technical artifact of the sequencing pipeline. Compared with equally common non-associated chains, HLA-associated TCR beta chains in a later analysis were more clonally expanded and had lower generation probabilities. The authors suggested that the approach could potentially be generalized to other disease states and immunological phenotypes. When HLA alleles, especially DR and DQ, strongly co-occurred, attributing TCR associations to individual alleles was difficult. Most CMV-associated TCR beta chains appeared to be HLA-restricted in a later analysis, and the HLA associations seemed to be driven largely by CMV exposure. A few of the identified cytomegalovirus-associated TCR beta chains were confirmed in vitro to be specific for cytomegalovirus antigens. In the study, approximately 160 TCR beta chains were listed as associated with cytomegalovirus. Immune exposure information for the cohort was limited to CMV serostatus. Because HLA typing was missing for some donors at each locus, association tests included only the typed subset. Because counts were too low, seventeen rarely observed V segments, including chromosome 9 orphons, were left out of the earlier analysis of a few hundred of the donors. Presence/absence analyses assumed roughly uniform sequencing depth across donors, an assumption that may not hold. Broadly in line with IMGT annotations, most TCR beta V segments showed up in productive rearrangements about 87% or about 30% of the time in an earlier analysis of 587 of the donors.

Notes on this clone: Its binding antigen is unknown.

V loses 3 bases at its end and J loses 0 bases; junction bases beyond the gene matches: 2. Measured from the cysteine to the phenylalanine, the CDR3 is 14 residues long. CDR3 DNA is the only sequence kept; it has 42 bases, read in frame from the first base. The germline V gene provides CDR1 SGHRS and CDR2 YFSETQ. In total, around 600 healthy bone marrow donors made up the cohort. At the time of sampling, every cohort member was nominally healthy, though immune exposures that went unrecorded were likely present. The donor tested CMV seronegative and was one of the 352 seronegative cohort members. A peripheral blood sample was provided by each donor, and peripheral blood mononuclear cells were used for TCR beta sequencing. Genomic DNA was extracted from the blood cell samples with the Qiagen DNeasy Blood Extraction Kit.

What was sequenced was PBMCs. The chain uses TRBV5-1 and TRBJ1-1; TRBD1 fits 7 bases in the junction. The receptor was isolated from a man aged 40-55 years in good health and CMV-seronegative. The DNA is TGCGCCAGCAGCTGGACAGGAATGAACACTGAAGCTTTCTTT. Translated, this gives CASSWTGMNTEAFF.